Each of the 31 T cell receptor beta chains below was sequenced from the same sample in a study of molecular identifiers for immune sequencing clone quantification. TCRdb re-called the PCR reads with MiXCR, one entry per CDR3 protein. Of a few hundred thousand distinct CDR3 sequences in the sample, roughly 24% were seen once. Specimen: naive CD8+ T cells from blood, with Jurkat cell RNA spiked in. This sample's subset: FACS-sorted CD8+CD4-CCR7+CD45RA+ naive T cells. All receptors come from a human donor in good health. Some libraries in this study had Jurkat cell RNA spiked in.

The chain joins TRBV19 to TRBJ2-2; tentatively, D is TRBD2 (7 bases). Per the germline V gene, CDR1 is LNHDA and CDR2 is SQIVND (reference sequence). V was shortened by 0 bases and J by 7 bases, with 15 bases between the two germline ends. CDR3 length: 16 residues. The CDR3 DNA follows: TGTGCCAGTAGTATAGAGGGGGGGCGTGGTATCGGGGAGCTGTTTTTT. Residues: CASSIEGGRGIGELFF.

Details on this clonotype: A much larger clonotype is one base distant, so this may be a read error. V usage is TRBV20-1 and J usage is TRBJ2-7; 10 nucleotides align to TRBD1. Germline V gives CDR1 DFQATT, CDR2 SNEGSKA (reference sequence). This CDR3 is built from 15 residues. J gave up 2 bases and V 1 base, and 5 bases lay outside the gene matches. The CDR3 DNA reads as TGCAGTGCTAGAGGGCTCGACAGGGGGCCCTACGAGCAGTACTTC. Translation: CSARGLDRGPYEQYF.

The rearrangement links TRBV28 to TRBJ2-7; no reliable D call. Trimming left V 8 bases short and J 2 bases short, with 16 bases between. The CDR3 consists of 14 residues. CDR1 and CDR2 (germline): MDHEN, SYDVKM. The CDR3 bases are TGTGCCAGCGCCGATATGTTGGTTCCCTACGAGCAGTACTTC. Translating it yields CASADMLVPYEQYF.

Regarding this clonotype: Since a much larger clone is just one base distant, this may be a read error. The chain has TRBV13 and TRBJ1-1, with TRBD1 matching 9 bases. Germline V gene data show CDR1 as PRHDT and CDR2 as FYEKMQ (reference sequence). The CDR3 has 14 residues. CDR3 region: CAGSVQGADTEAFF. The DNA for the CDR3 is TGTGCCGGCAGCGTACAGGGGGCTGACACTGAAGCTTTCTTT.

This clonotype occurred a few times. The gene calls are TRBV29-1 and TRBJ2-1, with D maybe TRBD2 (5 bases). This CDR3 is built from 10 residues. The V end was cut by 7 bases, the J end by 12 bases, with 13 bases between. Per the germline V gene, CDR1 is SQVTM and CDR2 is ANQGSEA. The CDR3, as DNA: TGCAGCGCTACTAGGGTTTGGCAGTTCTTC. Its protein is CSATRVWQFF.

Worth noting for this clonotype: A much larger clone lies one base from this, so it may be a read error. The gene calls are TRBV2 and TRBJ2-3; TRBD1 matches at 9 bases. The V and J ends lost 7 bases and 4 bases, in that order; junction bases with no gene match: 12. Per germline, CDR1 SNHLY and CDR2 FYNNEI. The CDR3 runs to 16 residues. CDR3 residues: CASIERTGEFPDTQYF. CDR3 coding DNA: TGTGCCAGCATCGAGAGGACAGGGGAGTTTCCAGATACGCAGTATTTT.

J is TRBJ2-5 and V is TRBV27; the D gene is possibly TRBD2 (6 bases). The CDR3 has 16 amino acids. Germline V gene data show CDR1 as MNHEY and CDR2 as SMNVEV (reference sequence). Trimming pared 3 bases from V and 3 bases from J, leaving 17 bases between. CDR3 DNA sequence: TGTGCCAGCAGTTTTATCCAGGGAGGAAGGGAAGAGACCCAGTACTTC. This translates into CASSFIQGGREETQYF.

This clonotype was seen repeatedly, ten times or more. The chain joins TRBV5-6 to TRBJ2-3, with TRBD2 matching 10 bases. The CDR3 is made up of 16 amino acids. Germline CDR1 is SGHDT and CDR2 is YYEEEE. V shed 0 bases and J 3 bases; nucleotides not matched to a gene: 4. This chain's CDR3 is CASSLAASGGTDTQYF. CDR3 DNA sequence: TGTGCCAGCAGCTTGGCCGCTAGCGGGGGTACAGATACGCAGTATTTT.

This clonotype was picked up many times. The chain carries TRBV7-2 and TRBJ1-4; D unclear. Germline CDR1 reads SGHTA; CDR2 reads FQGNSA. The CDR3 covers 14 residues. With 3 bases removed from V and 7 bases from J, the gap between germline ends came to 12 bases. The CDR3 sequence: CASSFVSGGEKLFF. CDR3 coding DNA: TGTGCCAGCAGCTTCGTTTCGGGCGGTGAAAAACTGTTTTTT.

There are a few counts of this clonotype. The chain joins TRBV5-6 to TRBJ2-3; D possibly matches TRBD1 or TRBD2 (5 bases each). This CDR3 contains 17 residues. V was pared by 0 bases and J by 4 bases, with 18 bases between. The V gene's germline CDR1 is SGHDT and CDR2 YYEEEE. CDR3 sequence (DNA): TGTGCCAGCAGCTTGGGTACTGGGGGTTATGGGCCAGATACGCAGTATTTT. This codes for CASSLGTGGYGPDTQYF. Filled out from reference TRBV5-6 and TRBJ2-3, the complete variable domain reads DAGVTQSPTHLIKTRGQQVTLRCSPKSGHDTVSWYQQALGQGPQFIFQYYEEEERQRGNFPDRFSGHQFPNYSSELNVNALLLGDSALYLCASSLGTGGYGPDTQYFGPGTRLTVL.

This clonotype showed up many times. This chain connects TRBV28 to TRBJ2-5; D may correspond to TRBD1 or TRBD2 (5 bases each). V lost 4 bases and J lost 1, with 10 bases in between. CDR3 length equals 14 residues. Looked up from germline, CDR1 is MDHEN and CDR2 is SYDVKM. CDR3 bases: TGTGCCAGCAGTTCATGGGACCGCCAAGAGACCCAGTACTTC. Encoded protein: CASSSWDRQETQYF.

The chain combines TRBV18 with TRBJ1-5, with D possibly TRBD1 on 5 matching bases. The CDR3 has 16 residues. The V and J ends lost 0 bases and 1 base respectively, with 10 bases between them. CDR1 is KGHSH, CDR2 LQKENI, per germline. In nucleotides, the CDR3 is TGTGCCAGCTCACCACCGGGGACGGCCAGCAATCAGCCCCAGCATTTT. Residues: CASSPPGTASNQPQHF.

The chain employs TRBV19 and TRBJ1-4; D remains unclear. CDR3 length: 13 residues. Trimming stripped 5 bases from V and 10 bases from J, with 14 bases between. In germline, CDR1 is LNHDA, CDR2 SQIVND (reference sequence). CDR3 DNA sequence: TGTGCCAGTAGTCCTGATACGGTCGGAAAACTGTTTTTT. This codes for CASSPDTVGKLFF.

The chain is built from TRBV12-3 or TRBV12-4 and TRBJ2-1; tentative D call: TRBD2 (5 bases). There are 12 residues in the CDR3. Trimming removed 2 bases at V and 9 bases at J, with 8 bases between. The CDR3 nucleotides read TGTGCCAGCAGTTTAATCCTAGCTGAGCAGTTCTTC. Translating it yields CASSLILAEQFF.

In this sample, this clonotype turned up a few times. Only one base separates this from a far larger clonotype, so it likely reflects a read error. The chain links TRBV7-9 to TRBJ1-1, with D possibly matching TRBD1 (5 bases). Germline V gene lookup returns CDR1 SEHNR and CDR2 FQNEAQ (reference sequence). This CDR3 comprises 11 residues. CDR3 sequence reads: CASSFGTEASF. The CDR3 DNA sequence: TGTGCCAGCAGCTTCGGGACTGAAGCTTCCTTT.

This clonotype came up many times. CDR3 nucleotide sequence: TGTGCCAGCAGCCGGACAGGGGGCTATGCAGATACGCAGTATTTT. Protein product: CASSRTGGYADTQYF. V is TRBV7-6 and J is TRBJ2-3; TRBD1 matches at 11 bases. CDR1 is SGHVS, CDR2 FNYEAQ, per germline. This CDR3 comprises 15 residues. Trimming cost V 5 bases and J 4 bases; bases outside gene matches: 5.

The table lists this clonotype with a few counts. V and J are TRBV11-2 and TRBJ2-1; 12 positions match TRBD2. Unmatched junction bases numbered 8, after V lost 5 bases and J lost 9 bases. Germline V lookup: CDR1 SGHAT, CDR2 FQNNGV. The CDR3 has 15 amino acids. The CDR3 DNA sequence: TGTGCCAGCAGCCGTCTAGCGGGGGGGCCGGGTGAGCAGTTCTTC. Translation: CASSRLAGGPGEQFF.

With regard to this clonotype: A read error is possible here, since a much larger clone lies one base away. The chain recombines TRBV4-3 with TRBJ2-1, with D perhaps TRBD1 (6 bases). This CDR3 region has 16 residues. Germline V gives CDR1 LGHNA, CDR2 YSLEER. CDR3 sequence: CASSQDQGSSYNERFF. In DNA form, the CDR3 reads TGCGCCAGCAGCCAAGATCAGGGGAGCTCCTACAATGAGCGGTTCTTC.

The J gene is TRBJ1-3, the V gene TRBV7-9, with D uncertain. This CDR3 spans 13 amino acids. Germline values: CDR1 SEHNR, CDR2 FQNEAQ (reference sequence). V gave up 2 bases and J gave up 4 bases, with 6 bases separating them. The CDR3 sequence: CASSLLQGNTIYF. CDR3 in DNA: TGTGCCAGCAGCTTACTCCAAGGAAACACCATATATTTT.

This clonotype was counted a few times. This chain links TRBV15 with TRBJ1-5; 8 bases are a match to TRBD1. V was pared by 2 bases and J by 4 bases, with 1 base of the junction left unmatched. This CDR3 spans 14 amino acids. CDR1 is LNHNV, CDR2 YYDKDF, per germline (reference sequence). The CDR3 spells CATSRWTGNQPQHF. The CDR3 DNA is TGTGCCACCAGCAGATGGACAGGGAATCAGCCCCAGCATTTT.

This clonotype came up a few times. This chain uses TRBV6-5 with TRBJ2-4, with 8 bases that match TRBD1. Germline CDR1 reads MNHEY; CDR2 reads SVGAGI. The CDR3 has 16 amino acids. Trimming cost V 6 bases and J 3 bases; bases outside gene matches: 10. CDR3 nucleotides: TGTGCCAGCAGATCCGGGCAGGGGGCGGTCAAAAACATTCAGTACTTC. As protein: CASRSGQGAVKNIQYF.

In the case of this clonotype: Germline and junction disagree at one end, which may indicate a read error. The chain links TRBV5-1 to TRBJ2-1; TRBD2 matches at 10 bases. The CDR3 is 17 amino acids. The germline gives CDR1 SGHRS, CDR2 YFSETQ. DNA of the CDR3: TGCGCCAACAGCTTGGATACTAGCGGGAATGCCTACAATGAGCAGTTCTTC. Amino acids: CANSLDTSGNAYNEQFF.

In this sample, this clonotype turned up a few times. This rearrangement joins TRBV7-8 to TRBJ2-5; 8 bases match TRBD1. CDR1 and CDR2 (germline): SGHVS, FQNEAQ. The CDR3 extends over 16 amino acids. V lost 5 bases to trimming and J lost 0 bases; unmatched junction nucleotides: 8. Here the CDR3 reads CASSHRQGTYQETQYF. CDR3 coding DNA: TGTGCCAGCAGCCATAGACAGGGGACGTACCAAGAGACCCAGTACTTC.

This clonotype showed up many times. J is TRBJ2-5 and V is TRBV7-9, with a tentative D call TRBD2 (6 bases). Germline CDR1 SEHNR, CDR2 FQNEAQ (reference sequence). CDR3 size: 14 residues. Trimming left V 7 bases short and J 4 bases short, with 16 bases between. The CDR3 DNA is TGTGCCAGCAACCTACAGCGGGCTCCAGAGACCCAGTACTTC. Translation gives CASNLQRAPETQYF. The complete variable domain, with remaining parts taken from reference TRBV7-9 and TRBJ2-5, reads DTGVSQNPRHKITKRGQNVTFRCDPISEHNRLYWYRQTLGQGPEFLTYFQNEAQLEKSRLLSDRFSAERPKGSFSTLEIQRTEQGDSAMYLCASNLQRAPETQYFGPGTRLLVL.

J is TRBJ1-1 and V is TRBV13; a weak D match, TRBD1 (5 bases). From germline, CDR1 is PRHDT and CDR2 FYEKMQ (reference sequence). The CDR3 runs to 15 residues. V was cut by 1 base and J by 0 bases, with 9 bases left in between. The CDR3 region has the DNA TGTGCCAGCAGCTTAGTGGGGGAAATGAACACTGAAGCTTTCTTT. This sequence encodes CASSLVGEMNTEAFF.

This clonotype has just a few counts. This chain connects TRBV20-1 to TRBJ2-5; 10 bases align to TRBD2. Germline loops: CDR1 DFQATT, CDR2 SNEGSKA (reference sequence). The length of the CDR3 is 18 residues. With 0 bases clipped from V and 1 base from J, the junction kept 11 bases outside the gene matches. Here the CDR3 reads CSARDRGAGGRTQETQYF. Here the CDR3 DNA reads TGCAGTGCTAGAGATAGGGGAGCGGGAGGGCGGACCCAAGAGACCCAGTACTTC.

Points on this clonotype: The junction departs from the called germline gene at one end, perhaps through a read error. The J gene is TRBJ1-1, the V gene TRBV6-5; D uncertain. The germline CDR1 and CDR2 sequences are MNHEY and SVGAGI. This CDR3 has 14 amino acids. DNA of the CDR3: TGTACCAGCAATTACTCGATTGCGAACACTGAAGCTTTCTTT. It is translated as CTSNYSIANTEAFF.

The gene calls are TRBV7-3 and TRBJ2-7, with a tentative D call TRBD1 (7 bases). Germline values: CDR1 SGHTA, CDR2 FQGTGA. The V gene lost 5 bases and the J gene lost 1 base, with 15 bases spanning the gap. The CDR3 is 15 residues long. Written as DNA, the CDR3 is TGTGCCAGCAGCCCAATGGGGGGACAGTCCTACGAGCAGTACTTC. Its protein is CASSPMGGQSYEQYF.

This clonotype was seen a handful of times. The CDR3 DNA sequence: TGTGCCAGCAGGGGAAGTACAGGGGGCATACTTGGTTCAGATACGCAGTATTTT. Translated, it gives CASRGSTGGILGSDTQYF. The gene calls are TRBV28 and TRBJ2-3, with 9 bases lining up with TRBD1. The germline V gene has CDR1 MDHEN and CDR2 SYDVKM. V lost 6 bases to trimming and J lost 4 bases; unmatched junction nucleotides: 17. The CDR3 loop spans 18 amino acids.

Note on this clonotype: A junction boundary mismatches the germline segment, possibly from a read error. The chain combines TRBV29-1 with TRBJ2-3, with 10 bases fitting TRBD2. The CDR3 is 15 amino acids. Germline CDR1 and CDR2: SQVTM and ANQGSEA. CDR3 in amino acids: CSVDGTSESTDMQYF. CDR3 nucleotides: TGCAGCGTTGACGGGACTAGCGAGAGCACAGATATGCAGTATTTT.

The rearrangement joins TRBV19 to TRBJ2-6; 7 nucleotides agree with TRBD1. With V trimmed by 2 bases and J by 0 bases, 7 bases remained unmatched. Germline CDR1 reads LNHDA; CDR2 reads SQIVND (reference sequence). The CDR3 length is 18 residues. The CDR3 loop is CASSIRDSPFSGANVLTF. The DNA of the CDR3 is TGTGCCAGTAGTATACGGGACAGCCCCTTCTCTGGGGCCAACGTCCTGACTTTC.